Shown below are 22 T cell receptor beta chains from a single sample sequenced in a study of glioma-infiltrating T cells. The iRepertoire nested amplicon-rescue multiplex PCR amplified TCR alpha and beta CDR3s from RNA. Each CDR3 protein is one row after TCRdb ran MiXCR on the multiplex PCR reads. The table lists a few hundred thousand distinct CDR3 sequences, roughly two fifths of them singletons. Sequences were obtained from glioma tissue, nonneoplastic brain tissue, or PBMCs (not recorded which). These receptors all stem from a human donor with low-grade glioma or glioblastoma, undergoing nonglioma brain surgery, or in good health (not recorded which).

Comment on this clonotype: A much larger clone lies a single base off, so this may be a read error. The gene calls are TRBV28 and TRBJ2-7; TRBD1 is a possible D gene (6 bases). The germline V gene has CDR1 MDHEN and CDR2 SYDVKM. The CDR3 extends over 16 amino acids. The V and J ends lost 2 bases and 0 bases respectively, with 14 bases between them. The CDR3 reads CASSLIRTVVSYEQYF. The DNA for the CDR3 is TGTGCCAGCAGTTTAATAAGGACAGTAGTCTCCTACGAGCAGTACTTC.

This clonotype was observed many times. In nucleotides, the CDR3 is TGCAGTGTAAGGGGGAGTCAAGGGGTTTACGAGCAGTACTTC. Translated, it gives CSVRGSQGVYEQYF. The genes are TRBV20-1 and TRBJ2-7, with D possibly matching TRBD1 (6 bases). Trimming pared 7 bases from V and 4 bases from J, leaving 20 bases between. Germline loops: CDR1 DFQATT, CDR2 SNEGSKA (reference sequence). The CDR3 runs to 14 residues.

The chain combines TRBV6-1 with TRBJ1-1; TRBD1 aligns across 7 bases. Germline CDR1 is MNHNS and CDR2 is SASEGT. The CDR3 covers 12 residues. The CDR3 here is CVSKGDSTEAFF. As DNA, the CDR3 is TGTGTTAGCAAGGGGGACAGCACTGAAGCTTTCTTT.

This clonotype was picked up many times. The chain is built from TRBV6-1 and TRBJ2-3, with 13 bases lining up with TRBD2. The germline V gene encodes CDR1 MNHNS and CDR2 SASEGT. The CDR3 consists of 14 residues. J gave up 6 bases and V 6 bases, and 3 bases lay outside the gene matches. This chain's CDR3 is CASRVLAGGDTQYF. The CDR3 DNA sequence: TGTGCCAGCAGGGTACTAGCGGGAGGGGATACGCAGTATTTT.

CDR3 residues: CASSRQGSMLNTEAFF. In nucleotides, the CDR3 is TGTGCCAGCAGCAGGCAGGGGAGCATGTTGAACACTGAAGCTTTCTTT. The chain combines TRBV7-8 with TRBJ1-1, with D possibly being TRBD1 (6 bases). V was pared by 5 bases and J by 0 bases, with 16 bases between. The CDR3 is 16 residues long. Germline V gene sequence: CDR1 SGHVS, CDR2 FQNEAQ.

V usage is TRBV2 and J usage is TRBJ2-5; D unclear. CDR3 size: 13 residues. CDR1 is SNHLY and CDR2 is FYNNEI in the germline V gene. V lost 4 bases and J 0 bases, leaving 6 bases between the germline ends. The CDR3 region is CASSVQNQETQYF. CDR3 nucleotides: TGTGCCAGCAGTGTCCAGAACCAAGAGACCCAGTACTTC.

Concerning this clonotype: This clone may be a read error of a much larger clone one base away. The V and J genes are TRBV27 and TRBJ2-5; 12 bases align to TRBD1. Germline V lookup: CDR1 MNHEY, CDR2 SMNVEV (reference sequence). The CDR3 totals 16 residues. As DNA, the CDR3 is TGTGCCAGCAGTTCTCGGGACAGGGGGCTCGGGGAGACCAAGTACTTC. Amino acids: CASSSRDRGLGETKYF.

This clonotype was picked up many times. This chain joins TRBV27 and TRBJ2-3; possibly TRBD2 for D (6 bases). V was cut by 8 bases and J by 1 base, with 10 bases left in between. Germline values: CDR1 MNHEY, CDR2 SMNVEV (reference sequence). The CDR3 runs 13 residues. The CDR3 bases are TGTGCCAGCCGCTCTAGCGGCACAGATACGCAGTATTTT. It encodes CASRSSGTDTQYF.

The chain has TRBV2 and TRBJ1-1; D is unclear. The germline gives CDR1 SNHLY, CDR2 FYNNEI. Between the trimmed V and J ends, which lost 6 bases and 0 bases, there was a span of 14 bases. The CDR3 runs 15 residues. The CDR3 is CASSLGVSLNTEAFF. The CDR3 nucleotides are TGTGCCAGCAGCTTAGGAGTTTCCCTGAACACTGAAGCTTTCTTT.

The chain has TRBV12-3 or TRBV12-4 and TRBJ2-7; D perhaps matches TRBD1 (5 bases). V dropped 2 bases and J dropped 1 base, with 12 bases sitting between them. This CDR3 is built from 15 residues. CDR3: CASSLSRDSSYEQYF. Here the CDR3 DNA reads TGTGCCAGCAGTTTAAGCCGAGACAGTTCCTACGAGCAGTACTTC.

This clonotype was picked up a small number of times. The chain joins TRBV7-9 to TRBJ1-1; 7 bases match TRBD1. Trimming cost V 6 bases and J 11 bases; bases outside gene matches: 9. The germline V gene has CDR1 SEHNR and CDR2 FQNEAQ (reference sequence). The CDR3 loop spans 12 amino acids. CDR3 bases: TGTGCCAGCAGTCGGGACAGCCCACTCGCTTTCTTT. Protein sequence: CASSRDSPLAFF.

The rearrangement joins TRBV3-1 to TRBJ2-7, with a possible D match to TRBD2 (6 bases). This CDR3 spans 15 amino acids. The germline gives CDR1 LGHDT, CDR2 YNNKEL (reference sequence). With 4 bases removed from V and 2 bases from J, the gap between germline ends came to 15 bases. This CDR3 reads CASSPFGGFAYEQYF. The CDR3 bases are TGTGCCAGCAGCCCCTTTGGGGGGTTCGCCTACGAGCAGTACTTC.

This clonotype was picked up a small number of times. V gene TRBV15 combines with J gene TRBJ2-3; D is uncertain. The CDR3 spans 16 residues. The V gene lost 0 bases and the J gene lost 0 bases, with 10 bases spanning the gap. Germline V gene sequence: CDR1 LNHNV, CDR2 YYDKDF (reference sequence). DNA of the CDR3: TGTGCCACCAGCAGAGATTTTGTACTGAGCACAGATACGCAGTATTTT. Translation gives CATSRDFVLSTDTQYF.

DNA of the CDR3: TGTGCCAGTAGTTCTTTGGACAGGCAACAAGAGACCCAGTACTTC. The encoded protein is CASSSLDRQQETQYF. The rearrangement joins TRBV19 to TRBJ2-5; 7 bases align to TRBD1. Per germline, CDR1 LNHDA and CDR2 SQIVND (reference sequence). The CDR3 is 15 residues long. The junction had 8 bases not matched to a gene; V was cut back by 5 bases and J by 2 bases.

The chain combines TRBV7-2 with TRBJ1-3, with D uncertain. CDR3 length: 15 residues. V lost 1 base and J 0 bases, leaving 7 bases between the germline ends. Germline V gene lookup returns CDR1 SGHTA and CDR2 FQGNSA. CDR3 residues: CASSLGGYSGNTIYF. CDR3 bases: TGTGCCAGCAGCTTAGGAGGATACTCTGGAAACACCATATATTTT.

The genes are TRBV28 and TRBJ1-5; D is possibly TRBD1 (5 bases). This CDR3 contains 17 residues. V gave up 0 bases and J gave up 2 bases, with 14 bases separating them. The V gene's germline CDR1 is MDHEN and CDR2 SYDVKM. For the CDR3, the DNA is TGTGCCAGCAGTTTATGGGGGGTCCGGGTTCGCAATCAGCCCCAGCATTTT. Translating gives CASSLWGVRVRNQPQHF.

The count of this clonotype is one. The chain has TRBV5-6 and TRBJ2-3; tentative D call: TRBD2 (6 bases). V lost 0 bases to trimming and J lost 12 bases, with 20 bases between them. Germline values: CDR1 SGHDT, CDR2 YYEEEE. CDR3 length: 15 amino acids. In DNA, the CDR3 is TGTGCCAGCAGCTTGGAGGGACGCGGTGGGGGGACCCAGTATTTT. Its protein is CASSLEGRGGGTQYF.

J is TRBJ2-1 and V is TRBV7-9; no definite D call. The CDR3 has 16 amino acids. Germline V gives CDR1 SEHNR, CDR2 FQNEAQ (reference sequence). V lost 1 base and J lost 0, with 10 bases in between. CDR3 nucleotides: TGTGCCAGCAGCTTAGAGGGTAGCTACTCCTACAATGAGCAGTTCTTC. Its translation is CASSLEGSYSYNEQFF.

On this clonotype itself: A much bigger clone sits one base away, suggesting this may be a read error. The rearrangement uses TRBV20-1 and TRBJ2-1; D gene unclear. V was clipped by 6 bases and J by 10 bases, with 22 bases between them. Germline V gene lookup returns CDR1 DFQATT and CDR2 SNEGSKA (reference sequence). The CDR3 is 14 amino acids. CDR3 protein: CSADGSVPRYEQFF. Written as DNA, the CDR3 is TGCAGTGCCGACGGGTCAGTCCCTCGCTACGAGCAGTTCTTC.

This clonotype was recorded a few times. V gene TRBV20-1 combines with J gene TRBJ2-7; D tentatively reads TRBD1 or TRBD2 (7 bases each). The CDR3 covers 16 residues. Germline V gene sequence: CDR1 DFQATT, CDR2 SNEGSKA (reference sequence). The V end was cut by 1 base, the J end by 0 bases, with 16 bases between. CDR3 in amino acids: CSARAPGGGSSYEQYF. The CDR3, as DNA: TGCAGTGCTAGAGCCCCAGGGGGAGGGAGCTCCTACGAGCAGTACTTC.

This clonotype was counted ten times or more. The V and J genes are TRBV6-2 or TRBV6-3 and TRBJ2-7; a weak D match, TRBD1 (6 bases). Trimming removed 2 bases at V and 2 bases at J, with 7 bases between. This CDR3 spans 13 amino acids. The germline V gene has CDR1 MNHEY and CDR2 SVGEGT. CDR3 nucleotide sequence: TGTGCCAGCAGTTACCAGGGGCCCTACGAGCAGTACTTC. This translates into CASSYQGPYEQYF.

The gene calls are TRBV2 and TRBJ2-1; D is tentatively TRBD1 or TRBD2 (5 bases each). Trimming removed 7 bases at V and 5 bases at J, with 21 bases between. The CDR3 is made up of 16 amino acids. The germline gives CDR1 SNHLY, CDR2 FYNNEI. The CDR3 loop reads CASTGRLKKGDNEQFF. The DNA for the CDR3 is TGTGCCAGCACGGGACGTTTAAAGAAAGGGGACAATGAGCAGTTCTTC.